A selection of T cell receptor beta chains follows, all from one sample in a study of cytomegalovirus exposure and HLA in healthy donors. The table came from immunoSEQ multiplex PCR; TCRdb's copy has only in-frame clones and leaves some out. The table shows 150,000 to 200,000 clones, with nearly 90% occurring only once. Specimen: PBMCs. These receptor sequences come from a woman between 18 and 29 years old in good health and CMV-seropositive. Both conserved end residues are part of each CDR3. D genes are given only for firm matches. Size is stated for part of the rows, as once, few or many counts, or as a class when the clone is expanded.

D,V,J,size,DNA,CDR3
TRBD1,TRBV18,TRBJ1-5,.,TGTGCCAGCTCACCCTCCGGGACAGGGAGTCAGCCCCAGCATTTT,CASSPSGTGSQPQHF
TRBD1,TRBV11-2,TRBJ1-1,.,TGTGCCAGCAGCTTTAATTGGGACAGAGAAGCTTTCTTT,CASSFNWDREAFF
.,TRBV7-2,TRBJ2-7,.,TGTGCCAGCAGCTTAGCGGGCGCCAACGAGCAGTACTTC,CASSLAGANEQYF
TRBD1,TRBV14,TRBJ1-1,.,TGTGCCAGCAGCCTTCTTTGGGGACAGGGGGCTGAGAACACTGAAGCTTTCTTT,CASSLLWGQGAENTEAFF
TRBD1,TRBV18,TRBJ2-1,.,TGTGCCAGCTCACTAGTAGGGCAGGGGGCGCGTAATGAGCAGTTCTTC,CASSLVGQGARNEQFF
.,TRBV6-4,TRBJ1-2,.,TGTGCCAGCAGAAACACAGGGAAGAGTGGCTACACCTTC,CASRNTGKSGYTF
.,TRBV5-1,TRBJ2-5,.,TGCGCCAGCAGCTTGGGCTTGGGACAAAGATCAGAGACCCAGTACTTC,CASSLGLGQRSETQYF
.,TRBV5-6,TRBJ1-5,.,TGTGCCAGCAGCTTGACAGGGATCGATCAGCCCCAGCATTTT,CASSLTGIDQPQHF
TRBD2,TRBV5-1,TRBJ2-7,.,TGCGCCAGCAGCTTAGCCGGGACTAGCGGGAGCGAGCAGTACTTC,CASSLAGTSGSEQYF
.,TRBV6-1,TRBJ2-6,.,TGTGCCAGCAGTAGAGACAGCTCTGGGGCCAACGTCCTGACTTTC,CASSRDSSGANVLTF
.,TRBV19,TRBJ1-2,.,TGTGCCAGTAGTATAGAGGGAACGGGAGTGGGCGGCTACACCTTC,CASSIEGTGVGGYTF
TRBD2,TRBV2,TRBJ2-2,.,TGTGCCAGCGGCGGACTAGCTGAAACCGGGGAGCTGTTTTTT,CASGGLAETGELFF
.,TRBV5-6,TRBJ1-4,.,TGTGCCAGCAGCTTAGGGGGATCTAATGAAAAACTGTTTTTT,CASSLGGSNEKLFF
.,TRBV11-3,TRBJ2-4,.,TGTGCCAGCAGCTTAGGTGCCGTGGGGGGAAACATTCAGTACTTC,CASSLGAVGGNIQYF
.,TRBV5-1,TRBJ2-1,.,TGCGCCAGCAGCTTGGCGGGAACCTACAATGAGCAGTTCTTC,CASSLAGTYNEQFF
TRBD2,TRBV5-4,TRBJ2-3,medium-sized,TGTGCCAGCAGCCCATGTTGCTATGGACTAGCGGGAGGGCCAGATACGCAGTATTTT,CASSPCCYGLAGGPDTQYF
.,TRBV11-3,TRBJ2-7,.,TGTGCCAGCAGCTTAGTTGGCGGGGAGCAGTACTTC,CASSLVGGEQYF